Listed below are T cell receptor beta chains from one sample, sequenced in a study of vaccination and CD4 T cells after COVID-19. TCRdb passed the PCR reads through MiXCR, listing each CDR3 protein once. The sample carries 10,000 to 12,000 distinct CDR3 sequences, under 75% recorded once. Their recognized antigens are unknown. Sequences were obtained from CD4+ T cells from blood, cultured in vitro. These TCRs come from a human donor who had recovered from COVID-19. CDR3s include the opening cysteine and the closing phenylalanine or tryptophan. The D gene is left open where the match is weak. Clone size is given for some rows only: seen once, a few or many times, or a class if the clone is expanded.

J: TRBJ2-3
V: TRBV7-8
size: .
D: .
CDR3: CASSTRLGRTDTQYF
DNA: TGTGCCAGCAGCACGCGACTAGGTCGTACAGATACGCAGTATTTT

J: TRBJ2-1
V: TRBV20-1
size: .
D: TRBD2
CDR3: CSARAGGTYNEQFF
DNA: TGCAGTGCTAGGGCGGGAGGTACCTACAATGAGCAGTTCTTC

J: TRBJ2-3
V: TRBV7-2
size: few
D: TRBD2
CDR3: CASSSLAGGNPSTDTQYF
DNA: TGTGCCAGCAGCTCATTAGCGGGAGGAAACCCCTCCACAGATACGCAGTATTTT

J: TRBJ2-2
V: TRBV7-6
size: few
D: .
CDR3: CASSLRSDSNTGELFF
DNA: TGTGCCAGCAGCTTACGGTCGGACTCGAACACCGGGGAGCTGTTTTTT

J: TRBJ2-3
V: TRBV6-1
size: few
D: TRBD1
CDR3: CASRGDSLPVDTQYF
DNA: TGTGCCAGCAGAGGGGACAGTCTCCCCGTAGATACGCAGTATTTT

J: TRBJ1-1
V: TRBV20-1
size: .
D: .
CDR3: CSANGGTEAFF
DNA: TGCAGTGCTAACGGGGGCACTGAAGCTTTCTTT

J: TRBJ2-3
V: TRBV5-4
size: .
D: TRBD2
CDR3: CASSLASGFTDTQYF
DNA: TGTGCCAGCAGCCTCGCTAGCGGTTTTACAGATACGCAGTATTTT

J: TRBJ1-5
V: TRBV7-8
size: few
D: .
CDR3: CASSSDRLLNQPQHF
DNA: TGTGCCAGCAGCTCCGACAGGTTGCTGAATCAGCCCCAGCATTTT

J: TRBJ2-3
V: TRBV4-1
size: .
D: .
CDR3: CASSQWSFGTSPDTQYF
DNA: TGCGCCAGCAGCCAATGGAGCTTCGGGACTTCACCAGATACGCAGTATTTT

J: TRBJ1-1
V: TRBV20-1
size: .
D: .
CDR3: CSASAPSTGRTEAFF
DNA: TGCAGTGCCTCCGCCCCATCCACAGGGCGCACTGAAGCTTTCTTT

J: TRBJ1-5
V: TRBV20-1
size: .
D: .
CDR3: CSARDARGEQPQHF
DNA: TGCAGTGCTAGAGATGCAAGGGGTGAGCAGCCCCAGCATTTT

J: TRBJ2-7
V: TRBV6-1
size: .
D: TRBD1
CDR3: CASSVLTGGLYEQYF
DNA: TGTGCCAGCAGTGTTTTGACAGGGGGCCTTTACGAGCAGTACTTC

J: TRBJ2-7
V: TRBV6-1
size: few
D: .
CDR3: CASRRVGDEQYF
DNA: TGTGCCAGCAGGAGGGTAGGGGACGAGCAGTACTTC

J: TRBJ1-5
V: TRBV20-1
size: .
D: .
CDR3: CSAQASGQYQPQHF
DNA: TGCAGTGCCCAAGCCTCGGGTCAATATCAGCCCCAGCATTTT

J: TRBJ1-2
V: TRBV5-4
size: .
D: .
CDR3: CASRLTGSYGYTF
DNA: TGTGCCAGCAGATTAACAGGGTCCTATGGCTACACCTTC

J: TRBJ2-1
V: TRBV7-2
size: .
D: .
CDR3: CASSLDGLSYNEQFF
DNA: TGTGCCAGCAGCTTAGACGGCCTCTCCTACAATGAGCAGTTCTTC

J: TRBJ2-3
V: TRBV7-3
size: .
D: .
CDR3: CASSLLGVSTDTQYF
DNA: TGTGCCAGCAGCTTGCTTGGAGTTAGCACAGATACGCAGTATTTT

J: TRBJ2-1
V: TRBV7-2
size: large
D: TRBD2
CDR3: CASSRGLAEYNEQFF
DNA: TGTGCCAGCAGCCGAGGACTAGCGGAGTACAATGAGCAGTTCTTC

J: TRBJ2-2
V: TRBV19
size: few
D: .
CDR3: CASSKGVLRTGELFF
DNA: TGTGCCAGTAGTAAAGGTGTGCTAAGGACCGGGGAGCTGTTTTTT

J: TRBJ2-2
V: TRBV7-3
size: few
D: .
CDR3: CASTVGSTGELFF
DNA: TGTGCCAGTACGGTAGGGAGCACCGGGGAGCTGTTTTTT

J: TRBJ2-7
V: TRBV20-1
size: .
D: .
CDR3: CSASRGDYLGEQYF
DNA: TGCAGTGCTAGTAGGGGAGACTATCTAGGTGAGCAGTACTTC

J: TRBJ1-6
V: TRBV20-1
size: .
D: .
CDR3: CSAHPNNNSPLHF
DNA: TGCAGTGCTCATCCTAACAATAATTCACCCCTCCACTTT

J: TRBJ1-5
V: TRBV27
size: few
D: TRBD1
CDR3: CASSPDRGQKPQHF
DNA: TGTGCCAGCAGCCCTGACAGGGGGCAAAAGCCCCAGCATTTT

J: TRBJ2-4
V: TRBV14
size: medium-sized
D: .
CDR3: CASSQANIQYF
DNA: TGTGCCAGCAGCCAAGCCAACATTCAGTACTTC

J: TRBJ2-3
V: TRBV15
size: .
D: TRBD2
CDR3: CATSFGTRDTDTQYF
DNA: TGTGCCACCAGCTTCGGGACTAGGGACACAGATACGCAGTATTTT

J: TRBJ1-1
V: TRBV7-2
size: few
D: .
CDR3: CASSLPGGFGNTEAFF
DNA: TGTGCCAGCAGCTTACCTGGGGGCTTCGGGAACACTGAAGCTTTCTTT

J: TRBJ1-4
V: TRBV7-9
size: once
D: .
CDR3: CASSVDREKLFF
DNA: TGTGCCAGCAGCGTCGACAGGGAAAAACTGTTTTTT

J: TRBJ1-5
V: TRBV6-4
size: .
D: TRBD1
CDR3: CASSPGTGGFNQPQHF
DNA: TGTGCCAGCAGCCCCGGGACAGGGGGCTTCAATCAGCCCCAGCATTTT

J: TRBJ2-1
V: TRBV25-1
size: .
D: .
CDR3: CASRQGDGNEQFF
DNA: TGTGCCAGCAGACAGGGCGACGGCAATGAGCAGTTCTTC

J: TRBJ2-1
V: TRBV7-3
size: .
D: .
CDR3: CASSSLPGDWQFF
DNA: TGTGCCAGCAGTTCTTTACCGGGAGATTGGCAGTTCTTC

J: TRBJ2-6
V: TRBV6-4
size: .
D: .
CDR3: CASSDGNSGANVLTF
DNA: TGTGCCAGCAGTGATGGGAACTCTGGGGCCAACGTCCTGACTTTC

J: TRBJ2-3
V: TRBV15
size: .
D: .
CDR3: CATSRGHSTDTQYF
DNA: TGTGCCACCAGCCGGGGACACAGCACAGATACGCAGTATTTT

J: TRBJ2-7
V: TRBV15
size: .
D: .
CDR3: CATSRGLNYEQYF
DNA: TGTGCCACCAGCAGGGGACTGAACTACGAGCAGTACTTC

J: TRBJ2-1
V: TRBV6-5
size: .
D: TRBD2
CDR3: CASSYDRLAVSYNEQFF
DNA: TGTGCCAGCAGTTACGACCGACTAGCGGTTAGCTACAATGAGCAGTTCTTC

J: TRBJ1-2
V: TRBV10-3
size: few
D: .
CDR3: CAISESTYGYTF
DNA: TGTGCCATCAGTGAGTCAACCTATGGCTACACCTTC

J: TRBJ2-6
V: TRBV5-4
size: few
D: TRBD1
CDR3: CASSSGQIHSGANVLTF
DNA: TGTGCCAGCAGCTCGGGACAGATACACTCTGGGGCCAACGTCCTGACTTTC

J: TRBJ2-5
V: TRBV20-1
size: few
D: TRBD1
CDR3: CSANPGQGQETQYF
DNA: TGCAGTGCAAACCCGGGACAGGGGCAAGAGACCCAGTACTTC

J: TRBJ2-5
V: TRBV7-6
size: .
D: .
CDR3: CASSLRGQGGETQYF
DNA: TGTGCCAGCAGCTTAAGAGGCCAGGGGGGGGAGACCCAGTACTTC

J: TRBJ2-3
V: TRBV6-1
size: few
D: TRBD2
CDR3: CASRRTSATDTQYF
DNA: TGTGCCAGCAGAAGGACTAGCGCCACAGATACGCAGTATTTT

J: TRBJ2-2
V: TRBV27
size: .
D: TRBD2
CDR3: CASSPRPWIAGKAGELFF
DNA: TGTGCCAGCAGTCCGAGACCTTGGATAGCGGGTAAGGCCGGGGAGCTGTTTTTT

J: TRBJ2-7
V: TRBV20-1
size: few
D: TRBD2
CDR3: CSASKGLAGEPYEQYF
DNA: TGCAGTGCTTCGAAGGGACTAGCGGGAGAACCCTACGAGCAGTACTTC

J: TRBJ1-1
V: TRBV18
size: .
D: .
CDR3: CASSRDRYTEAFF
DNA: TGTGCCAGCTCCCGAGACAGGTACACTGAAGCTTTCTTT

J: TRBJ1-5
V: TRBV5-1
size: .
D: TRBD1
CDR3: CASSRGQGQPQHF
DNA: TGCGCCAGCAGCAGAGGACAGGGACAGCCCCAGCATTTT

J: TRBJ2-3
V: TRBV6-2/TRBV6-3
size: .
D: TRBD2
CDR3: CASSYGGDTDTQYF
DNA: TGTGCCAGCAGTTATGGGGGGGACACAGATACGCAGTATTTT

J: TRBJ1-2
V: TRBV12-3/TRBV12-4
size: .
D: TRBD1
CDR3: CASSGTANGYTF
DNA: TGTGCCAGCAGCGGGACAGCTAATGGCTACACCTTC

J: TRBJ2-3
V: TRBV14
size: few
D: .
CDR3: CASSQDSGDTQYF
DNA: TGTGCCAGCAGCCAAGATTCTGGGGATACGCAGTATTTT

J: TRBJ2-7
V: TRBV6-1
size: few
D: TRBD2
CDR3: CASRVAGVYEQYF
DNA: TGTGCCAGCAGGGTAGCGGGAGTTTACGAGCAGTACTTC